The next 29 T cell receptor beta chains were all read from a single sample in a study of T cells in Graves' hyperthyroidism and ophthalmopathy. RNA transcripts were the template for amplifying TCR beta CDR3 regions. The HTBI primer set drove a first-round RT-PCR of the TCR CDR3. TCRdb re-called the multiplex PCR reads with MiXCR, one entry per CDR3 protein. The sample has roughly 250,000 distinct CDR3 sequences; about 16% are singletons. The sequenced sample was blood. These receptors were taken from a woman aged 18-29 years with Graves' ophthalmopathy.

This clonotype appeared many times. V and J are TRBV20-1 and TRBJ1-2; 9 positions agree with TRBD1. CDR1 and CDR2 from the germline V gene are DFQATT and SNEGSKA (reference sequence). This CDR3 has 15 residues. V lost 5 bases and J lost 6; bases outside the gene matches: 13. The CDR3 is CSAPQGAGGRDGYTF. The DNA for the CDR3 is TGCAGTGCTCCACAGGGGGCAGGGGGCAGAGATGGCTACACCTTC.

This clonotype was seen many times. V and J are TRBV7-9 and TRBJ1-1; D uncertain. The CDR3 covers 12 residues. CDR1 and CDR2 (germline): SEHNR, FQNEAQ (reference sequence). Trimming took 7 bases from V and 6 from J, leaving 12 bases between them. The CDR3 protein is CASNPLRAEAFF. The CDR3 DNA is TGTGCCAGCAATCCCCTTAGGGCTGAAGCTTTCTTT.

The chain combines TRBV7-2 with TRBJ2-1; D is perhaps TRBD1 (6 bases). V was shortened by 1 base and J by 0 bases, with 13 bases between the two germline ends. Germline V gene sequence: CDR1 SGHTA, CDR2 FQGNSA. CDR3 length equals 17 residues. For the CDR3, the DNA is TGTGCCAGCAGCTTAGATTTAGACAGGAGCTCCTACAATGAGCAGTTCTTC. Residues: CASSLDLDRSSYNEQFF.

This clonotype was counted at least ten times. The CDR3 sequence: CATGRASNQPQHF. CDR3 DNA sequence: TGTGCCACGGGGAGGGCAAGCAATCAGCCCCAGCATTTT. The chain links TRBV6-2 or TRBV6-3 to TRBJ1-5; D is uncertain. The CDR3 extends over 13 amino acids. V was cut by 10 bases and J by 1 base, with 11 bases left in between. Germline assignment: CDR1 MNHEY and CDR2 SVGEGT.

Many counts were recorded for this clonotype. This chain joins TRBV27 and TRBJ2-2, with D maybe TRBD2 (5 bases). The CDR3 has 14 amino acids. The ends were cut back, 8 bases at V and 6 bases at J, with 16 bases in the middle. Per germline, CDR1 MNHEY and CDR2 SMNVEV (reference sequence). CDR3 loop: CASGRLARAGELFF. CDR3 nucleotide sequence: TGTGCCAGCGGTCGGCTAGCAAGGGCCGGGGAGCTGTTTTTT.

The table lists this clonotype with many counts. V and J are TRBV6-5 and TRBJ1-4; tentative D call: TRBD1 (5 bases). From germline, CDR1 is MNHEY and CDR2 SVGAGI. This CDR3 is built from 16 residues. V was pared by 0 bases and J by 10 bases, with 18 bases between. The chain's CDR3 is CASSYSRSIQGGKLFF. Here the CDR3 DNA reads TGTGCCAGCAGTTACTCGAGGTCTATTCAGGGCGGAAAACTGTTTTTT.

This clonotype was seen ten or more times. The chain uses TRBV28 and TRBJ1-1; D not certain. The CDR3 length is 14 residues. V lost 5 bases and J 1 base, leaving 11 bases between the germline ends. Germline V CDR1 and CDR2: MDHEN, SYDVKM. CDR3 residues: CASSPRKTNTEAFF. The CDR3 nucleotides read TGTGCCAGCAGTCCACGGAAGACGAACACTGAAGCTTTCTTT.

This clonotype was observed once. Possible read error: a much larger clone is one base away. The chain employs TRBV28 and TRBJ2-3; the match to TRBD2 covers 10 bases. The CDR3 spans 14 residues. The germline gives CDR1 MDHEN, CDR2 SYDVKM. V dropped 7 bases and J dropped 4; count of bases not matched to a gene: 5. The CDR3 region has the DNA TGTGCCAGCAATAGCGGGGGGCCCCCAGATACGCAGTATTTT. It specifies CASNSGGPPDTQYF.

This clonotype has at least ten counts. The CDR3 nucleotides read TGTGCCAGCAGTGATGGGACAGGGAGCTCCTACGAGCAGTACTTC. Translated, it gives CASSDGTGSSYEQYF. The V gene is TRBV2, the J gene TRBJ2-7; 9 bases match TRBD1. The CDR3 length is 15 residues. With V trimmed by 3 bases and J by 0 bases, 3 bases remained unmatched. Germline V CDR1 and CDR2: SNHLY, FYNNEI.

Concerning this clonotype itself: A single base separates this from a much larger clone, so it may be a read error. The chain couples TRBV7-9 to TRBJ2-1; no reliable D call. The J call may be wrong; the DNA end is better matched by TRBJ2-7. Germline values: CDR1 SEHNR, CDR2 FQNEAQ (reference sequence). The CDR3 length is 13 residues. CDR3 DNA: TGTGCCAGCAGCCGCGAGTTGGTCAATGAGCAGTACTTC. Protein sequence: CASSRELVNEQYF.

For this clonotype: An end of the junction differs from the germline gene, which may be a read error. The chain recombines TRBV5-6 with TRBJ2-7; D is perhaps TRBD1 or TRBD2 (5 bases each). Germline CDR1 SGHDT, CDR2 YYEEEE. The CDR3 loop spans 13 amino acids. The DNA of the CDR3 is TGTGCCAGCAGCGTCGTGGGGGTCCACGAGCGGTACTTC. It is translated as CASSVVGVHERYF.

This clonotype was seen ten or more times. This chain joins TRBV11-2 and TRBJ2-7, with 12 bases fitting TRBD1. Germline V lookup: CDR1 SGHAT, CDR2 FQNNGV. CDR3 length: 17 residues. V trimming: 4 bases; J trimming: 3 bases; junction bases outside the gene matches: 10. The CDR3 DNA is TGTGCCAGCAGCTCGATACGCGGGGACAGGGGGCACTACGAGCAGTACTTC. It codes for CASSSIRGDRGHYEQYF.

The sample holds many counts of this clonotype. The rearrangement links TRBV25-1 to TRBJ1-2, with a tentative D call TRBD1 (5 bases). Looked up from germline, CDR1 is MGHDK and CDR2 is SYGVNS. V shed 6 bases and J shed 7 bases, with 15 bases lying between them. This CDR3 has 13 amino acids. In DNA form, the CDR3 reads TGTGCCAGCAGAGCTACCAGGGACTCTGGCTACACCTTC. Translated, it gives CASRATRDSGYTF.

This clonotype was counted ten times or more. This chain uses TRBV7-9 with TRBJ2-7, with 9 bases lining up with TRBD1. The trim removed 5 bases at V and 2 bases at J, leaving 10 bases unmatched. This CDR3 spans 16 amino acids. From germline, CDR1 is SEHNR and CDR2 FQNEAQ (reference sequence). The CDR3 sequence: CASSPNRGRTTYEQYF. CDR3 nucleotides: TGTGCCAGCAGCCCAAACAGGGGGCGCACCACCTACGAGCAGTACTTC.

In this sample, this clonotype turned up many times. J is TRBJ1-2 and V is TRBV7-9; the D is unclear. This CDR3 has 13 amino acids. Germline V gene data show CDR1 as SEHNR and CDR2 as FQNEAQ (reference sequence). Trimming cost V 1 base and J 4 bases, with 7 bases left between them. As DNA, the CDR3 is TGTGCCAGCAGCTTAGGGCCTAGCTATGGCTACACCTTC. Amino acid sequence: CASSLGPSYGYTF.

This clonotype was counted many times. The genes are TRBV29-1 and TRBJ1-5, with 9 bases fitting TRBD1. The CDR3 loop spans 20 amino acids. Per germline, CDR1 SQVTM and CDR2 ANQGSEA. V lost 6 bases to trimming and J lost 0 bases; unmatched junction nucleotides: 21. DNA for the CDR3: TGCAGCGTCACGGTCCCGGGACAGGGAAAGGGGACCTATAGCAATCAGCCCCAGCATTTT. Amino acid sequence: CSVTVPGQGKGTYSNQPQHF.

This clonotype showed up many times. The chain recombines TRBV20-1 with TRBJ1-2; no definite D call. The CDR3 totals 12 residues. Deletions cut 7 bases from V and 7 bases from J, with 16 bases between. In germline, CDR1 is DFQATT, CDR2 SNEGSKA (reference sequence). CDR3 in amino acids: CSVREVFPGYTF. DNA of the CDR3: TGCAGTGTCAGAGAAGTCTTCCCTGGCTACACCTTC.

With regard to this clonotype: A read error may be the cause here, since a much bigger clone is one base away. The V call is TRBV3-1, the J call TRBJ2-2, with D perhaps assigned TRBD1 or TRBD2 (5 bases each). The CDR3 consists of 15 residues. Deletions cut 4 bases from V and 0 bases from J, with 9 bases between. Germline CDR1 is LGHDT and CDR2 is YNNKEL (reference sequence). This CDR3 is CASSRRDANTGELFF. The CDR3 DNA reads TGTGCCAGCAGCCGCAGGGACGCGAACACCGGGGAGCTGTTTTTT.

This clonotype appeared many times. The genes are TRBV7-8 and TRBJ2-3; D gene uncertain. V was clipped by 3 bases and J by 3 bases, with 13 bases between them. CDR3 size: 15 residues. Germline CDR1 SGHVS, CDR2 FQNEAQ. The CDR3 region has the DNA TGTGCCAGCAGCTTGGCGGTAGTCGGGACAGATACGCAGTATTTT. It translates to CASSLAVVGTDTQYF.

This clonotype was found many times. The chain joins TRBV19 to TRBJ1-2; 10 bases match TRBD1. This CDR3 is built from 15 residues. Unmatched junction bases numbered 11, after V lost 4 bases and J lost 9 bases. The V gene's germline CDR1 is LNHDA and CDR2 SQIVND (reference sequence). The DNA for the CDR3 is TGTGCCAGTAGTAACCCGATTCGGACAGGGGGAAGCTACACCTTC. It specifies CASSNPIRTGGSYTF.

Only a few counts were recorded for this clonotype. This rearrangement joins TRBV5-4 to TRBJ1-1; the D gene is possibly TRBD1 (5 bases). CDR3 length equals 12 residues. The V gene lost 7 bases and the J gene lost 5 bases, with 12 bases spanning the gap. CDR1 is SGHNT, CDR2 YYREEE, per germline (reference sequence). CDR3 region: CASETWGTEAFF. The CDR3 region has the DNA TGTGCCAGCGAGACGTGGGGGACTGAAGCTTTCTTT.

V gene TRBV29-1 combines with J gene TRBJ2-1; D may match TRBD1 or TRBD2 (5 bases each). CDR3 length equals 17 residues. Germline CDR1 reads SQVTM; CDR2 reads ANQGSEA. V gave up 4 bases and J gave up 0 bases, with 19 bases separating them. CDR3 sequence (DNA): TGCAGCGTTGTCGTATCGGGGACGGTGGGCTCCTACAATGAGCAGTTCTTC. Protein sequence: CSVVVSGTVGSYNEQFF.

This clonotype was detected many times. The chain recombines TRBV10-3 with TRBJ2-5; 7 nucleotides line up with TRBD2. This CDR3 has 16 residues. Germline CDR1 ENHRY, CDR2 SYGVKD. The J segment lost 5 bases and the V segment lost 2 bases, leaving 11 bases of the junction unmatched. The CDR3 DNA follows: TGTGCCATCAGTGAGCGACCGGCGGGAGCCGGTGAGACCCAGTACTTC. The encoded protein is CAISERPAGAGETQYF.

This clonotype showed up many times. The rearrangement joins TRBV29-1 to TRBJ1-1; tentatively, D is TRBD1 (5 bases). Trimming took off 6 bases at V and 4 bases at J, with 12 bases between the two ends. The CDR3 contains 12 residues. The germline V gene encodes CDR1 SQVTM and CDR2 ANQGSEA. The CDR3 region has the DNA TGCAGCGTGAGGTCGGGGGGCACTGAAGCTTTCTTT. It encodes CSVRSGGTEAFF.

For this clonotype: Germline is not matched at one junction end, which may reflect a read error. This chain uses TRBV11-2 with TRBJ2-3; 7 nucleotides line up with TRBD2. In germline, CDR1 is SGHAT, CDR2 FQNNGV. The length of the CDR3 is 17 residues. The CDR3 here is CASSQEPGLTYTDTQYF. DNA of the CDR3: TGCGCCAGCAGCCAAGAACCGGGACTAACGTACACAGATACGCAGTATTTT.

This clonotype was counted many times. This rearrangement joins TRBV20-1 to TRBJ2-7, with 8 bases identical to TRBD2. The CDR3 extends over 13 amino acids. V shed 1 base and J 3 bases; nucleotides not matched to a gene: 2. Germline values: CDR1 DFQATT, CDR2 SNEGSKA (reference sequence). The CDR3 DNA sequence: TGCAGTGCTAGAGGTAGCGGGAACTACGAGCAGTACTTC. This codes for CSARGSGNYEQYF.

Note on this clonotype: This may come from a read error, since a much larger clone is one base off. In DNA, the CDR3 is TGCAGTGCTAGAGTGGAGGGGCCCGGCAGCTACACCTTC. As protein: CSARVEGPGSYTF. J is TRBJ1-2 and V is TRBV20-1, with D perhaps TRBD1 (5 bases). The CDR3 loop spans 13 amino acids. The germline V gene encodes CDR1 DFQATT and CDR2 SNEGSKA (reference sequence). V was trimmed by 1 base and J by 9 bases, leaving 15 bases between them.

This clonotype showed up many times. The chain combines TRBV20-1 with TRBJ1-1; 7 bases are a match to TRBD1. V was clipped by 1 base and J by 1 base; unmatched bases: 12. The CDR3 runs to 17 residues. Germline loops: CDR1 DFQATT, CDR2 SNEGSKA (reference sequence). CDR3 coding DNA: TGCAGTGCTAGAGGAAGGGGGCGACATGGGACGAACACTGAAGCTTTCTTT. This gives the protein CSARGRGRHGTNTEAFF.

This clonotype was found many times. The chain uses TRBV27 and TRBJ1-2; D uncertain. CDR1 and CDR2 from the germline V gene are MNHEY and SMNVEV (reference sequence). The ends were cut back, 7 bases at V and 8 bases at J, with 14 bases in the middle. The CDR3 is 12 residues long. The CDR3 protein is CASTGDWRGYTF. CDR3 nucleotide sequence: TGTGCCAGCACCGGTGATTGGCGGGGCTACACCTTC.